These 25 T cell receptor beta chains share one sample of origin, sequenced in a study of blood T cell repertoires in COVID-19. Produced via immunoSEQ multiplex PCR; TCRdb's table is partial and in-frame only. The sample records around 300,000 clones, 89% being singletons. The sequencing sample was made of PBMCs or T cells enriched from blood (not recorded which). The receptors derive from a woman in her thirties or forties who had recovered from COVID-19.

The chain joins TRBV4-3 to TRBJ2-7; TRBD2 matches at 11 bases. Germline CDR1 and CDR2: LGHNA and YSLEER. This CDR3 spans 18 amino acids. The ends lost 4 bases at V and 0 bases at J; junction bases unmatched: 11. The CDR3 region has the DNA TGCGCCAGCAGCCGGGAGGTCGGGACTAGCGGAACCTCCTACGAGCAGTACTTC. This encodes CASSREVGTSGTSYEQYF.

This chain connects TRBV30 to TRBJ2-3; 10 nucleotides match TRBD1. In germline, CDR1 is GTSNPN, CDR2 SVGIG (reference sequence). The trim removed 5 bases at V and 3 bases at J, leaving 2 bases unmatched. The CDR3 totals 13 residues. CDR3 bases: TGTGCCTGGGGACAGGGGGATACAGATACGCAGTATTTT. This sequence encodes CAWGQGDTDTQYF.

The V gene is TRBV5-1, the J gene TRBJ2-1; TRBD2 aligns across 7 bases. V shed 2 bases and J 5 bases; nucleotides not matched to a gene: 4. The CDR3 has 14 amino acids. CDR1 is SGHRS, CDR2 YFSETQ, per germline. As DNA, the CDR3 is TGCGCCAGCAGCTTACCTAGCGGAAACAATGAGCAGTTCTTC. Its protein product is CASSLPSGNNEQFF.

CDR3 bases: TGTGCCAGCAGCCAAGGACTAGCGGGAGGCTACGAGCAGTACTTC. As protein: CASSQGLAGGYEQYF. The chain combines TRBV14 with TRBJ2-7, with 13 bases lining up with TRBD2. Germline V lookup: CDR1 SGHDN, CDR2 FVKESK. The CDR3 length is 15 residues. Trimming cost V 1 base and J 3 bases; bases outside gene matches: 0.

This sequence joins TRBV5-1 and TRBJ2-3; possible D gene TRBD1, 6 bases. The CDR3 spans 15 residues. The V gene's germline CDR1 is SGHRS and CDR2 YFSETQ. V lost 3 bases and J 3 bases, leaving 14 bases between the germline ends. The CDR3 is CASSSWQGRTDTQYF. The CDR3 nucleotides are TGCGCCAGCAGCTCGTGGCAGGGGCGGACAGATACGCAGTATTTT.

This chain uses TRBV15 with TRBJ1-5; no reliable D call. The CDR3 extends over 16 amino acids. V was trimmed by 1 base and J by 0 bases, leaving 10 bases between them. Germline-derived CDR1 and CDR2 are LNHNV and YYDKDF (reference sequence). In DNA, the CDR3 is TGTGCCACCAGCAGAGCTGGACTGGATAGCAATCAGCCCCAGCATTTT. As protein: CATSRAGLDSNQPQHF.

The CDR3 is CASSPGGGPYGYTF. CDR3 nucleotide sequence: TGCGCCAGCAGCCCGGGGGGCGGCCCCTATGGCTACACCTTC. V and J are TRBV5-1 and TRBJ1-2; D perhaps matches TRBD1 (6 bases). The CDR3 is 14 amino acids. The germline CDR1 and CDR2 sequences are SGHRS and YFSETQ. The ends were cut back, 4 bases at V and 4 bases at J, with 14 bases in the middle.

The chain employs TRBV18 and TRBJ2-4; 7 nucleotides agree with TRBD2. This CDR3 is 16 amino acids long. V gave up 5 bases and J gave up 3 bases; unmatched junction bases: 10. Germline assignment: CDR1 KGHSH and CDR2 LQKENI. The CDR3 loop is CASSAPTGEGKNIQYF. The CDR3 DNA follows: TGTGCCAGCTCAGCCCCCACGGGGGAGGGCAAAAACATTCAGTACTTC.

The rearrangement uses TRBV3-1 (or the pseudogene TRBV3-2) and TRBJ2-3; 9 bases are shared with TRBD1. The V gene end was trimmed by 0 bases and the J gene end by 7 bases; junction bases not matched to a gene: 8. Germline CDR1 and CDR2: LGHDT and YNNKEL (reference sequence). The CDR3 runs to 16 residues. CDR3 residues: CASSQDRGQGKHTQYF. CDR3 bases: TGTGCCAGCAGCCAAGACAGGGGACAGGGTAAACATACGCAGTATTTT.

J is TRBJ2-3 and V is TRBV5-1; possible D gene TRBD1, 7 bases. The germline V gene encodes CDR1 SGHRS and CDR2 YFSETQ. V gave up 4 bases and J gave up 1 base, with 10 bases separating them. This CDR3 has 14 amino acids. DNA of the CDR3: TGCGCCAGCAGCGGCGGGACAGGCACAGATACGCAGTATTTT. Its translation is CASSGGTGTDTQYF.

For this clone: Within the sample, other DNA sequences also encode this same CDR3. The chain has TRBV7-9 and TRBJ2-3; no clear D gene. In germline, CDR1 is SEHNR, CDR2 FQNEAQ (reference sequence). CDR3 length equals 13 residues. Between the trimmed V and J ends, which lost 3 bases and 0 bases, there was a span of 4 bases. The CDR3 sequence: CASSFQSTDTQYF. The CDR3, as DNA: TGTGCCAGCAGCTTTCAAAGCACAGATACGCAGTATTTT.

The rearrangement uses TRBV7-9 and TRBJ2-7; 13 bases line up with TRBD2. Germline V gene data show CDR1 as SEHNR and CDR2 as FQNEAQ (reference sequence). This CDR3 comprises 15 residues. V shed 5 bases, J shed 2 bases, and the junction held 3 bases outside the gene matches. In DNA, the CDR3 is TGTGCCAGCAGCGGGACTAGCGGGGCTCCCTACGAGCAGTACTTC. Its translation: CASSGTSGAPYEQYF.

The rearrangement joins TRBV3-1 (or the pseudogene TRBV3-2) to TRBJ1-1; D may be TRBD1 (5 bases). Per germline, CDR1 LGHDT and CDR2 YNNKEL (reference sequence). The CDR3 spans 15 residues. Trimming cost V 0 bases and J 2 bases, with 10 bases left between them. The CDR3 region has the DNA TGTGCCAGCAGCCAAGATACAGGCTCCAACACTGAAGCTTTCTTT. Translation gives CASSQDTGSNTEAFF.

This clone appeared once. V is TRBV9 and J is TRBJ2-7, with TRBD2 matching 14 bases. The CDR3 length is 16 residues. Trimming took 0 bases from V and 5 from J; bases not matched to a gene: 4. Germline values: CDR1 SGDLS, CDR2 YYNGEE. The CDR3 nucleotides are TGTGCCAGCAGCGTAGGAGGGACTAGCGGGAGTAACGAGCAGTACTTC. This encodes CASSVGGTSGSNEQYF.

The CDR3 region has the DNA TGTGCCTGGAGTGGTGTCGGGATGGTTGGTCAGCCCCAGCATTTT. This gives the protein CAWSGVGMVGQPQHF. The rearrangement links TRBV30 to TRBJ1-5; D gene unclear. CDR3 length: 15 residues. V was trimmed by 1 base and J by 6 bases, leaving 16 bases between them. CDR1 is GTSNPN and CDR2 is SVGIG in the germline V gene (reference sequence).

The rearrangement uses TRBV3-1 (or the pseudogene TRBV3-2) and TRBJ2-7, with D maybe TRBD1 (7 bases). V was clipped by 2 bases and J by 5 bases, with 16 bases between them. Per germline, CDR1 LGHDT and CDR2 YNNKEL (reference sequence). CDR3 length equals 15 residues. CDR3 nucleotides: TGTGCCAGCAGCCAAAGGAGGGGGCGCGGCGACGAGCAGTACTTC. Its protein is CASSQRRGRGDEQYF.

This clone was recorded once. The rearrangement uses TRBV11-2 and TRBJ1-5, with a tentative D call TRBD1 (5 bases). The CDR3 extends over 19 amino acids. Germline assignment: CDR1 SGHAT and CDR2 FQNNGV. V shed 0 bases and J shed 0 bases, with 18 bases lying between them. CDR3 sequence reads: CASSLDRGRGTYSNQPQHF. In DNA form, the CDR3 reads TGTGCCAGCAGCTTAGATCGAGGACGGGGGACCTATAGCAATCAGCCCCAGCATTTT.

The rearrangement uses TRBV30 and TRBJ1-6; a weak D match, TRBD1 (6 bases). Trimming took 3 bases from V and 0 from J, leaving 12 bases between them. From germline, CDR1 is GTSNPN and CDR2 SVGIG (reference sequence). This CDR3 region has 16 residues. CDR3 in amino acids: CAWRARGNSYNSPLHF. In DNA, the CDR3 is TGTGCCTGGAGGGCGAGGGGGAACTCCTATAATTCACCCCTCCACTTT. Drawing the rest from reference TRBV30 and TRBJ1-6, the complete variable domain is SQTIHQWPATLVQPVGSPLSLECTVEGTSNPNLYWYRQAAGRGLQLLFYSVGIGQISSEVPQNLSASRPQDRQFILSSKKLLLSDSGFYLCAWRARGNSYNSPLHFGNGTRLTVT.

The chain links TRBV3-1 (or the pseudogene TRBV3-2) to TRBJ2-5; D gene uncertain. CDR1 LGHDT and CDR2 YNNKEL come from the germline V gene (reference sequence). CDR3 size: 16 residues. V was shortened by 2 bases and J by 2 bases, with 15 bases between the two germline ends. The CDR3 coding sequence is TGTGCCAGCAGCCAACCCCGAGGAACGGTACAAGAGACCCAGTACTTC. Protein sequence: CASSQPRGTVQETQYF.

V usage is TRBV20-1 and J usage is TRBJ1-2; D not resolved. V lost 6 bases and J lost 8, with 13 bases in between. There are 11 residues in the CDR3. Germline-derived CDR1 and CDR2 are DFQATT and SNEGSKA (reference sequence). In nucleotides, the CDR3 is TGCAGTGCGAACTACCTCCTGGGCTACACCTTC. This sequence encodes CSANYLLGYTF.

V and J are TRBV5-1 and TRBJ1-1; D is possibly TRBD1 (5 bases). This CDR3 spans 15 amino acids. Per the germline V gene, CDR1 is SGHRS and CDR2 is YFSETQ. Trimming stripped 0 bases from V and 7 bases from J, with 16 bases between. The CDR3 is CASSLGAGKVGEAFF. CDR3 bases: TGCGCCAGCAGCTTGGGGGCAGGGAAGGTTGGTGAAGCTTTCTTT.

The genes are TRBV6-5 and TRBJ1-1; no clear D. V dropped 7 bases and J dropped 0 bases, with 9 bases sitting between them. Germline V lookup: CDR1 MNHEY, CDR2 SVGAGI. The CDR3 consists of 13 residues. CDR3 amino acids: CASNIHLNTEAFF. CDR3 nucleotides: TGTGCCAGCAACATTCACCTGAACACTGAAGCTTTCTTT.

This sequence joins TRBV9 and TRBJ2-7; 10 bases are a match to TRBD1. Germline V CDR1 and CDR2: SGDLS, YYNGEE. CDR3 size: 16 residues. V was clipped by 4 bases and J by 1 base; unmatched bases: 8. CDR3 sequence reads: CASSSAGTGVSYEQYF. CDR3 DNA sequence: TGTGCCAGCAGCTCAGCCGGGACAGGGGTTTCCTACGAGCAGTACTTC.

The sample holds one count of this clone. V is TRBV25-1 and J is TRBJ1-5, with 7 positions matching TRBD1. V gave up 1 base and J gave up 7 bases; unmatched junction bases: 7. The germline V gene encodes CDR1 MGHDK and CDR2 SYGVNS. The CDR3 loop spans 15 amino acids. The chain's CDR3 is CASSESGQVGQPQHF. The DNA for the CDR3 is TGTGCCAGCAGTGAATCAGGACAGGTGGGACAGCCCCAGCATTTT.

The chain links TRBV11-2 to TRBJ2-7; a possible D gene is TRBD1 (6 bases). Deletions cut 6 bases from V and 2 bases from J, with 17 bases between. This CDR3 region has 15 residues. CDR1 SGHAT and CDR2 FQNNGV come from the germline V gene. The CDR3 DNA reads TGTGCCAGCAGAGATGGCAGGGGCCTAACCTACGAGCAGTACTTC. It yields the protein CASRDGRGLTYEQYF. The entire variable domain, with the rest obtained from reference TRBV11-2 and TRBJ2-7, is as follows: EAGVAQSPRYKIIEKRQSVAFWCNPISGHATLYWYQQILGQGPKLLIQFQNNGVVDDSQLPKDRFSAERLKGVDSTLKIQPAKLEDSAVYLCASRDGRGLTYEQYFGPGTRLTVT.